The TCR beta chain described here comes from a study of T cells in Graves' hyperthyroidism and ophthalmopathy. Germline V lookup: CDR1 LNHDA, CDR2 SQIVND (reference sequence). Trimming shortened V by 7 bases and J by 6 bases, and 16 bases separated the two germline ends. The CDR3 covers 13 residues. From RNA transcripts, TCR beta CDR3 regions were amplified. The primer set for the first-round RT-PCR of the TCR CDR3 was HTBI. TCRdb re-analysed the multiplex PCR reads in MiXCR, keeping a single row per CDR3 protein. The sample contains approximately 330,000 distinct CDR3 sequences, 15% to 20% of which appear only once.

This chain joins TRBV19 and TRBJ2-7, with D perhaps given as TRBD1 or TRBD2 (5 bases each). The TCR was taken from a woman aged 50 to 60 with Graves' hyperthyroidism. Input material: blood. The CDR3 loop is CASTHNHGTEQYF. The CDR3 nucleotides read TGTGCCAGTACCCATAACCACGGGACCGAGCAGTACTTC. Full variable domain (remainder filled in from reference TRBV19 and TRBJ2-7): DGGITQSPKYLFRKEGQNVTLSCEQNLNHDAMYWYRQDPGQGLRLIYYSQIVNDFQKGDIAEGYSVSREKKESFPLTVTSAQKNPTAFYLCASTHNHGTEQYFGPGTRLTVT.